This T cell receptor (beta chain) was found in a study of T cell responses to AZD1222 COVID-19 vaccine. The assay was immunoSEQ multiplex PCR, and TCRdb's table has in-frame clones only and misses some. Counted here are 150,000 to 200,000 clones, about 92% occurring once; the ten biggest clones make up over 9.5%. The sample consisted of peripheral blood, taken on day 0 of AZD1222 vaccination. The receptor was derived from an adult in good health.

The CDR3 protein is CASSAHKATGELFF. Written as DNA, the CDR3 is TGTGCCAGCAGCGCCCACAAGGCCACCGGGGAGCTGTTTTTT. The chain couples TRBV9 to TRBJ2-2, with no clear D. The length of the CDR3 is 14 residues. V was cut by 3 bases and J by 4 bases, with 10 bases left in between. Germline loops: CDR1 SGDLS, CDR2 YYNGEE.